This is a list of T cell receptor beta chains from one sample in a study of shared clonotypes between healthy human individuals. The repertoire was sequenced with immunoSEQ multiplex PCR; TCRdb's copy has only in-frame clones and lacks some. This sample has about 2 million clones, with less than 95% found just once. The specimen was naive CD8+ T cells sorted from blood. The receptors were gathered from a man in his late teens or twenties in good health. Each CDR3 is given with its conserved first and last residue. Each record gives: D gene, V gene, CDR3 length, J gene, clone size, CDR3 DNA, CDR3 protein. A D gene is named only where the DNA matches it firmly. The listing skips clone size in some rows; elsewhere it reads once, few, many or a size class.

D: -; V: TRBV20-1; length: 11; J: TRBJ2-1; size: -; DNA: TGCAGTGCTGGGAACTACAATGAGCAGTTCTTC; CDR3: CSAGNYNEQFF
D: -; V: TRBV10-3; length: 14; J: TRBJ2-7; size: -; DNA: TGTGCCATCAGTGAGACGGGGCCGACCTACGAGCAGTACTTC; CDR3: CAISETGPTYEQYF
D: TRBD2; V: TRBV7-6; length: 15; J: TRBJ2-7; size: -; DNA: TGTGCCAGCAGCCCGGGACTAGAGGGTACCTACGAGCAGTACTTC; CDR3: CASSPGLEGTYEQYF
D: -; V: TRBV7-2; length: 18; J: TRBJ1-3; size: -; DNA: TGTGCCAGCAGCTTAGTTAGAATGTATGGGGGCTCTGGAAACACCATATATTTT; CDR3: CASSLVRMYGGSGNTIYF
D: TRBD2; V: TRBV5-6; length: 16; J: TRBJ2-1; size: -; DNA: TGTGCCAGCAGCTTACTAGCGGGGGGGTCCTACAATGAGCAGTTCTTC; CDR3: CASSLLAGGSYNEQFF
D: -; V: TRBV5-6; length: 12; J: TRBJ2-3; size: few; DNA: TGTGCCAGCAGCTTGTGGTCAGATACGCAGTATTTT; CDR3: CASSLWSDTQYF
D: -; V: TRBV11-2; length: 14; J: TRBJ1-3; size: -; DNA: TGTGCCAGCAGCCACCCGGGCCTCGGAAACACCATATATTTT; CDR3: CASSHPGLGNTIYF
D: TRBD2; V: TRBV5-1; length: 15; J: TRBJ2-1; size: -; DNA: TGCGCCAGCAGCAGGGGACTAGCGGAGGACAATGAGCAGTTCTTC; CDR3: CASSRGLAEDNEQFF
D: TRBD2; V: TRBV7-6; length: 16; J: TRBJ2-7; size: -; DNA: TGTGCCAGCAGCTTAGTCGCGGGAGGGGAGGATGACGAGCAGTACTTC; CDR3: CASSLVAGGEDDEQYF
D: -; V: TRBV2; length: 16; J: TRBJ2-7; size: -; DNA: TGTGCCAGCAGTGTTGATCGGACGTCGGGCTCCTACGAGCAGTACTTC; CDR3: CASSVDRTSGSYEQYF
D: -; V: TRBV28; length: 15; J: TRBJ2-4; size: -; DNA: TGTGCCAGCAGTTTCGAGGGCTTACAAACAAACATTCAGTACTTC; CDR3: CASSFEGLQTNIQYF
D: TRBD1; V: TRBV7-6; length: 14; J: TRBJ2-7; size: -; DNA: TGTGCCAGCAGCTTTCTTGACAGGGTACACGAGCAGTACTTC; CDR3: CASSFLDRVHEQYF
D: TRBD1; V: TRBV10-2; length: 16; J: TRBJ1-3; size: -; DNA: TGCGCCAGCAGTGAGTGGGACAGGGAGGCTGGAAACACCATATATTTT; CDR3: CASSEWDREAGNTIYF
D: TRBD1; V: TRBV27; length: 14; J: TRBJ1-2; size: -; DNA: TGTGCCAGCAGTCCGGACAGGTTTAACTATGGCTACACCTTC; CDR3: CASSPDRFNYGYTF
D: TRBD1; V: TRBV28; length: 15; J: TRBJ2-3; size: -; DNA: TGTGCCAGCAGGGGGCGGACAGGGGGGACAGATACGCAGTATTTT; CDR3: CASRGRTGGTDTQYF
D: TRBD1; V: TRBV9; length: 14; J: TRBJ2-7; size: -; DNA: TGTGCCAGCAGCGTAGGAGGGGGCGACTACGAGCAGTACTTC; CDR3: CASSVGGGDYEQYF
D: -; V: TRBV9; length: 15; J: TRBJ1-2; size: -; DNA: TGTGCCAGCAGCACCAGGGACACGGATCCCTATGGCTACACCTTC; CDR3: CASSTRDTDPYGYTF
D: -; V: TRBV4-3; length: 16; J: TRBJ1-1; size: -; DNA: TGCGCCAGCAGCCAGGTACACCAAATGGACAGCACTGAAGCTTTCTTT; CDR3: CASSQVHQMDSTEAFF